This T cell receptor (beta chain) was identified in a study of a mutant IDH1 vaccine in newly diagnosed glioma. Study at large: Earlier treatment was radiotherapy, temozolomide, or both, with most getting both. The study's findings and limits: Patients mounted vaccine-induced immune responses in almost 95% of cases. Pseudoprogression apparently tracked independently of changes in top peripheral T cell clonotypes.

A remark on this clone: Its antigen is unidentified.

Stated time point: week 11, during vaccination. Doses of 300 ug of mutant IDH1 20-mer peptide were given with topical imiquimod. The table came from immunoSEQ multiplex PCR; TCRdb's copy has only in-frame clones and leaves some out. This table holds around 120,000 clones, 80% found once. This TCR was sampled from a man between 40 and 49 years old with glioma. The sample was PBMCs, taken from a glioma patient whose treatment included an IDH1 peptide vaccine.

CDR3 residues: CASADSGLYGYTF. Here the CDR3 DNA reads TGTGCCAGCGCAGACAGCGGGCTCTATGGCTACACCTTC. The rearrangement links TRBV27 to TRBJ1-2, with TRBD1 as a possible D gene (5 bases). This CDR3 contains 13 residues. Germline values: CDR1 MNHEY, CDR2 SMNVEV (reference sequence). V was pared by 8 bases and J by 4 bases, with 14 bases between.